This T cell receptor (beta chain) was retrieved from a study of CD8 T cells in ankylosing spondylitis. Study-wide results and caveats: Disease-linked clones were reportedly significantly enriched in matched ankylosing spondylitis synovial fluid. Apparently characteristic of ankylosing spondylitis blood was a TCR beta motif (roughly 8 highly homologous variants).

Germline CDR1 and CDR2: SEHNR and FQNEAQ (reference sequence). CDR3 length: 14 residues. V was cut by 5 bases and J by 5 bases, with 15 bases left in between. Points on this clonotype: Its specificity is unknown.

One entry per CDR3 protein, called by TCRdb with MiXCR from the 5' RACE reads. The sample consists of hundreds of thousands of distinct CDR3 sequences, roughly 25% of them appearing once. Input material: blood, either unsorted or a sorted T cell fraction (not recorded which). The TCR sequence derives from a male donor with ankylosing spondylitis. This chain links TRBV7-9 with TRBJ1-2; no reliable D call. The CDR3 spells CASSAPGLDYGYTF. The CDR3 DNA reads as TGTGCCAGCAGCGCACCGGGATTAGATTATGGCTACACCTTC.